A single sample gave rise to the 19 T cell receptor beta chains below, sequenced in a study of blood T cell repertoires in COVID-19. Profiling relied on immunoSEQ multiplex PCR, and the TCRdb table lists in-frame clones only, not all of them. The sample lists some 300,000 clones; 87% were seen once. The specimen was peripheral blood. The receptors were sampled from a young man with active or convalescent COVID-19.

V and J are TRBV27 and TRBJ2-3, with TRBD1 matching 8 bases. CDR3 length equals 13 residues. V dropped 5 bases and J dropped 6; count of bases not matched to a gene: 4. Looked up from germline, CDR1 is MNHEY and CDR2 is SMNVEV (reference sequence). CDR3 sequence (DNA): TGTGCCAGCAGTATCAGGGGGCACGATACGCAGTATTTT. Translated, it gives CASSIRGHDTQYF.

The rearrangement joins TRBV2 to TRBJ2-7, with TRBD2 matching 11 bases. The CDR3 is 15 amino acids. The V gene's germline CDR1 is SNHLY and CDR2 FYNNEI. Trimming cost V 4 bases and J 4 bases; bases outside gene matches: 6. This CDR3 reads CASSGRLAGPYEQYF. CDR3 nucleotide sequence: TGTGCCAGCAGTGGAAGACTAGCGGGACCGTACGAGCAGTACTTC.

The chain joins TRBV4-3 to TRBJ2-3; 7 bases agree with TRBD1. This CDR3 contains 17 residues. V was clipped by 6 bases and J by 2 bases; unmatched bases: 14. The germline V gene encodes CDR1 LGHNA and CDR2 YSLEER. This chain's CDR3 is CASSQEQGPFVTDTQYF. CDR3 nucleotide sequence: TGCGCCAGCAGTCAGGAACAGGGGCCCTTCGTCACAGATACGCAGTATTTT.

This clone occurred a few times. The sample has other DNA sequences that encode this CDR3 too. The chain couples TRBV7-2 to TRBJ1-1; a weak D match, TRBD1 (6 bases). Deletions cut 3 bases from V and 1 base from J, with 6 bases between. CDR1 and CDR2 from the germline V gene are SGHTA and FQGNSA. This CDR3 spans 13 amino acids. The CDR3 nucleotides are TGTGCCAGCAGCTTGGACAGGAACACTGAAGCTTTCTTT. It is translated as CASSLDRNTEAFF.

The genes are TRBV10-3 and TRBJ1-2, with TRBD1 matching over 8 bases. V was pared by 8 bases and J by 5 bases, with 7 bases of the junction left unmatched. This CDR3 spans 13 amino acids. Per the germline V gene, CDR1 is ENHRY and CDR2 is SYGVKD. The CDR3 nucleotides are TGTGCCATCCAGGGGGCGACCTATTATGGCTACACCTTC. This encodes CAIQGATYYGYTF.

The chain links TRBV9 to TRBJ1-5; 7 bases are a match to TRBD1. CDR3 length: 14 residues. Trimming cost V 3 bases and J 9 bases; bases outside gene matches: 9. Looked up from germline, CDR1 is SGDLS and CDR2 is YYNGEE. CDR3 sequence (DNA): TGTGCCAGCAGCGAACGGGACAGCCATTCGCCCCAGCATTTT. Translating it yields CASSERDSHSPQHF.

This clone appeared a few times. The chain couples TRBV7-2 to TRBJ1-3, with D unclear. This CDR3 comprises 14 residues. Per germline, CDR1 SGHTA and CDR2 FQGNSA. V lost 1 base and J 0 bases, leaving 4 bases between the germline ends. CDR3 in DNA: TGTGCCAGCAGCTTAGGCAGCTCTGGAAACACCATATATTTT. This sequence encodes CASSLGSSGNTIYF.

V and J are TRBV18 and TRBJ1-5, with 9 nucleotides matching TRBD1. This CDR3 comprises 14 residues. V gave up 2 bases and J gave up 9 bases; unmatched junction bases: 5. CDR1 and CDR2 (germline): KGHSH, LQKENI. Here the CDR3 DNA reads TGTGCCAGCTCACCATCTGGACAGGGGAGGCCCCAGCATTTT. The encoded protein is CASSPSGQGRPQHF. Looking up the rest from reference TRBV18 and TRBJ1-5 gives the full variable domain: NAGVMQNPRHLVRRRGQEARLRCSPMKGHSHVYWYRQLPEEGLKFMVYLQKENIIDESGMPKERFSAEFPKEGPSILRIQQVVRGDSAAYFCASSPSGQGRPQHFGDGTRLSIL.

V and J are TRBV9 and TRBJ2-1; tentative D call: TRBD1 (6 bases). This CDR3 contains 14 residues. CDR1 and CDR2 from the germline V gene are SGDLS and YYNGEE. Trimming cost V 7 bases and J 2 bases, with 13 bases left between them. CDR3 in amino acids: CASSRGQAYNEQFF. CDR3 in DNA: TGTGCCAGCTCCAGGGGTCAGGCCTACAATGAGCAGTTCTTC.

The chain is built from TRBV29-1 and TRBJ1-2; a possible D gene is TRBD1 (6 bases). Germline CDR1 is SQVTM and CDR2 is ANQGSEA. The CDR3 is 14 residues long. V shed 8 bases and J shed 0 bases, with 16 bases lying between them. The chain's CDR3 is CSLGGADTNYGYTF. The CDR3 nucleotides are TGCAGCCTCGGGGGGGCAGATACTAACTATGGCTACACCTTC.

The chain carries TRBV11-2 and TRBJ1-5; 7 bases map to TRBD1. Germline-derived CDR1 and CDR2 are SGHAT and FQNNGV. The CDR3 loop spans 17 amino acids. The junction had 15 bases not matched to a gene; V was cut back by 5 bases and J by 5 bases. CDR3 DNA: TGTGCCAGCAGCCGTCTCGGGGACAGAAACAGCGATCAGCCCCAGCATTTT. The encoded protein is CASSRLGDRNSDQPQHF.

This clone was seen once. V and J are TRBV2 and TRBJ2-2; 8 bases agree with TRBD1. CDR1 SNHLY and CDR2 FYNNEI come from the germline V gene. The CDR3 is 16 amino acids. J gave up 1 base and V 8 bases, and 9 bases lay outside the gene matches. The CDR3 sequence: CASVQQGEMNTGELFF. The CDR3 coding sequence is TGTGCCAGCGTTCAACAGGGGGAGATGAACACCGGGGAGCTGTTTTTT.

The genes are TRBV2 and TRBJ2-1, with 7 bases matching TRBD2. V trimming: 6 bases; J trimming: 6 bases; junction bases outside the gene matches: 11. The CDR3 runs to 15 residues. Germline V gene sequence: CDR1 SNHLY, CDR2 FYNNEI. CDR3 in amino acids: CASRSYSGSRNEQFF. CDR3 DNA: TGTGCCAGCAGAAGTTATAGCGGGTCGCGCAATGAGCAGTTCTTC.

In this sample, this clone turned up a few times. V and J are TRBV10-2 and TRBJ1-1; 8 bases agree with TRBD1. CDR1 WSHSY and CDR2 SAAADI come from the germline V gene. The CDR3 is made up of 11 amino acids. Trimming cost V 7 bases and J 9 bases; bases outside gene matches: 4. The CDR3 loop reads CASTRDRQAFF. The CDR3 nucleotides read TGCGCCAGCACACGGGACAGGCAAGCTTTCTTT.

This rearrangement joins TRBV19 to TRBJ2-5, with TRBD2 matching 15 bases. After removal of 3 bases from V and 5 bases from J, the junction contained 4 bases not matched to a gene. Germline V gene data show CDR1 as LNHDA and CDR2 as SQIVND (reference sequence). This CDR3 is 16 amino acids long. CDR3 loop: CASSMGLAGGGETQYF. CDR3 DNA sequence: TGTGCCAGTAGTATGGGACTAGCGGGAGGTGGGGAGACCCAGTACTTC.

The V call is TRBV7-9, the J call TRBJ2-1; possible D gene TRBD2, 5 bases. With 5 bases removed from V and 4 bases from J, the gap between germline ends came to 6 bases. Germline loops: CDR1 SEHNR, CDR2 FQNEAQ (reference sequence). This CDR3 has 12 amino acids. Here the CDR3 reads CASSRGYNEQFF. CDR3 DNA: TGTGCCAGCAGCAGAGGGTACAATGAGCAGTTCTTC. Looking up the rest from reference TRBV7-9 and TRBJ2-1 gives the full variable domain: DTGVSQNPRHKITKRGQNVTFRCDPISEHNRLYWYRQTLGQGPEFLTYFQNEAQLEKSRLLSDRFSAERPKGSFSTLEIQRTEQGDSAMYLCASSRGYNEQFFGPGTRLTVL.

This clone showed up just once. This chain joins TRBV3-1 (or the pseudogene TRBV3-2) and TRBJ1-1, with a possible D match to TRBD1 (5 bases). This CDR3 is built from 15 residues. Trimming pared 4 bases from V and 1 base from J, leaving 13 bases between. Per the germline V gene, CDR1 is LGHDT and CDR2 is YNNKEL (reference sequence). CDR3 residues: CASSPSDRRNTEAFF. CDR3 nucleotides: TGTGCCAGCAGCCCGTCAGACAGAAGGAACACTGAAGCTTTCTTT.

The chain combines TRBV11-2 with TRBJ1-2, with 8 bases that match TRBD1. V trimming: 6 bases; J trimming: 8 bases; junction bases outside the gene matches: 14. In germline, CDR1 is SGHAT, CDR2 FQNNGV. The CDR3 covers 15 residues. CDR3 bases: TGTGCCAGCAGACGAACAGGGGGATGGGAAAGGGGCTACACCTTC. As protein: CASRRTGGWERGYTF.

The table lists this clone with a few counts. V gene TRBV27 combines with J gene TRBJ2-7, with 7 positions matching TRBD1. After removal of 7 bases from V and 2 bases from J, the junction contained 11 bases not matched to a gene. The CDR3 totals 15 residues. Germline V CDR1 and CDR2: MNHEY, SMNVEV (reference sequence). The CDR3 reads CASKPPGQPTYEQYF. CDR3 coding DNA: TGTGCCAGCAAACCGCCGGGACAGCCTACCTACGAGCAGTACTTC.